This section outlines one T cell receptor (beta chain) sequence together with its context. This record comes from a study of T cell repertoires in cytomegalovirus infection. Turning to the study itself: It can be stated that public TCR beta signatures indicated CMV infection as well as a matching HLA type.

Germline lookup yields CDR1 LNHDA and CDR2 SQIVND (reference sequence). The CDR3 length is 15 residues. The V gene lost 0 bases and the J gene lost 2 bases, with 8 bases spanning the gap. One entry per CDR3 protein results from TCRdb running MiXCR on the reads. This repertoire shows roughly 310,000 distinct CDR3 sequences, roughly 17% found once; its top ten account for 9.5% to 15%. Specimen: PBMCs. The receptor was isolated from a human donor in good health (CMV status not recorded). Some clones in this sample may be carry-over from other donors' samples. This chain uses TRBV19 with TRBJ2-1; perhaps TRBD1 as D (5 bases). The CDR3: CASSIEGEAYNEQFF. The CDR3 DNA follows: TGTGCCAGTAGTATAGAAGGGGAAGCCTACAATGAGCAGTTCTTC.